Presented here are 2 T cell receptor beta chains from one specimen sequenced in a study of OX40 agonist ivuxolimab in advanced cancers. Method: immunoSEQ multiplex PCR; TCRdb's copy keeps in-frame clones and lacks some. The sample yields roughly 86,000 clones, 80% to 95% seen once. The source was CD4+ or CD8+ T cells sorted from blood, collected in a trial of the OX40 agonist ivuxolimab. These receptors were collected from an adult with an advanced solid tumor such as melanoma, head and neck, liver or kidney cancer.

The V gene is TRBV19, the J gene TRBJ2-1, with 7 bases fitting TRBD1. V gave up 6 bases and J gave up 8 bases; unmatched junction bases: 7. Germline V CDR1 and CDR2: LNHDA, SQIVND (reference sequence). The CDR3 contains 13 residues. The CDR3 spells CASRRGQVDEQFF. The CDR3 DNA sequence: TGTGCCAGTAGAAGAGGACAGGTCGATGAGCAGTTCTTC.

On this clone: The germline gene is not matched at one end of the junction; a read error may be the cause. The chain joins TRBV19 to TRBJ2-5; 9 bases are a match to TRBD2. The length of the CDR3 is 14 residues. The germline gives CDR1 LNHDA, CDR2 SQIVND (reference sequence). DNA of the CDR3: TGTGCCAGTAGCATAGCGGGAGCGCGGGAGACCCAGTACTTC. As protein: CASSIAGARETQYF.